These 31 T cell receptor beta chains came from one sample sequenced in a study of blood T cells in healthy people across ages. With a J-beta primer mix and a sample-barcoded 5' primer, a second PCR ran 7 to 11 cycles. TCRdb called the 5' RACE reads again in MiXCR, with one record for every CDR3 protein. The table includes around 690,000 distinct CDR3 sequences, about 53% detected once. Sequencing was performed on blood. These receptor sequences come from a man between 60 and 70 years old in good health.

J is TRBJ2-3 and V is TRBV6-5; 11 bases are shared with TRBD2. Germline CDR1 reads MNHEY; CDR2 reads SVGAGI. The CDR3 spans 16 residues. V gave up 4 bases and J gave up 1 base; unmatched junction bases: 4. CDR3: CASSWLAGGRTDTQYF. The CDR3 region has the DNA TGTGCCAGCAGTTGGTTAGCGGGGGGGCGCACAGATACGCAGTATTTT.

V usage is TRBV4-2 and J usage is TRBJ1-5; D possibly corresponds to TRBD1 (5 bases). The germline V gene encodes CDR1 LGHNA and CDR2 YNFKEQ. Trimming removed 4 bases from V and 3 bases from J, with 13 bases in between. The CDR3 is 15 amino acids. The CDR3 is CASSLGDVDNQPQHF. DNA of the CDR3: TGTGCCAGCAGCCTAGGGGACGTAGACAATCAGCCCCAGCATTTT.

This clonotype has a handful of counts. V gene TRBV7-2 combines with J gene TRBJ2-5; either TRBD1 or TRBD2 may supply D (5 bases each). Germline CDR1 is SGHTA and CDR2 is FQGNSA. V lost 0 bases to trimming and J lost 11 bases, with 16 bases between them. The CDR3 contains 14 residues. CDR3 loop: CASSLADLGREQYF. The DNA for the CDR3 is TGTGCCAGCAGCTTAGCCGACCTCGGCAGGGAGCAGTACTTC.

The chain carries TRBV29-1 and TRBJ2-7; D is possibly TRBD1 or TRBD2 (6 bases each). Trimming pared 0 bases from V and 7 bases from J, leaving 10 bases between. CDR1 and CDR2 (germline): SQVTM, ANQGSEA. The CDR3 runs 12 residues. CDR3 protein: CSVEEGAGEQYF. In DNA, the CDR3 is TGCAGCGTTGAAGAGGGGGCGGGGGAGCAGTACTTC.

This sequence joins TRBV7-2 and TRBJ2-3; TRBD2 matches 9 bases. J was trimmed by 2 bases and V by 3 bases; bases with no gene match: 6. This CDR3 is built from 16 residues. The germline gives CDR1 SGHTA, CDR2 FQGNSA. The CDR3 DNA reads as TGTGCCAGCAGCTTGTGGGGCGGGGGGGTCACAGATACGCAGTATTTT. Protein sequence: CASSLWGGGVTDTQYF. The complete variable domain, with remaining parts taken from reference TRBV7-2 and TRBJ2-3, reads GAGVSQSPSNKVTEKGKDVELRCDPISGHTALYWYRQSLGQGLEFLIYFQGNSAPDKSGLPSDRFSAERTGGSVSTLTIQRTQQEDSAVYLCASSLWGGGVTDTQYFGPGTRLTVL.

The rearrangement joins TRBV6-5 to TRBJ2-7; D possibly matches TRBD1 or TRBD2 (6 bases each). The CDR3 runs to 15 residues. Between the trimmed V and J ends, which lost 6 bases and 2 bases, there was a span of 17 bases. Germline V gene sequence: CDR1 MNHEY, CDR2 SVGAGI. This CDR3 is CASSHPRGTTYEQYF. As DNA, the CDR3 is TGTGCCAGCAGCCACCCCCGGGGGACAACCTACGAGCAGTACTTC.

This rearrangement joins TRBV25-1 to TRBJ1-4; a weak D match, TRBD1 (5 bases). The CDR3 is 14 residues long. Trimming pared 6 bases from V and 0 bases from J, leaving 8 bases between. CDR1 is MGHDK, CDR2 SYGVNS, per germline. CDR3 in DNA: TGTGCCAGCAGGCAGGGTGCAACTAATGAAAAACTGTTTTTT. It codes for CASRQGATNEKLFF.

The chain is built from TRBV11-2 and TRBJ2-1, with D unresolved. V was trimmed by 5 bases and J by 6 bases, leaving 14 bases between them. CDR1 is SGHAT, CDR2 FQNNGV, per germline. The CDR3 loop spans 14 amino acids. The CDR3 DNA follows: TGTGCCAGCAGCCAGGCGCTCCCTAGCAATGAGCAGTTCTTC. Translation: CASSQALPSNEQFF.

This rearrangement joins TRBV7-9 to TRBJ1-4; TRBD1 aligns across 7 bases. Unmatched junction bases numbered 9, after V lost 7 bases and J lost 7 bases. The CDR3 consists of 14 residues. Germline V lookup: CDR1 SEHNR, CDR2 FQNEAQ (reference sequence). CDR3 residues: CASNPTGSTEKLFF. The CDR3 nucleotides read TGTGCCAGCAACCCGACAGGGTCTACTGAAAAACTGTTTTTT.

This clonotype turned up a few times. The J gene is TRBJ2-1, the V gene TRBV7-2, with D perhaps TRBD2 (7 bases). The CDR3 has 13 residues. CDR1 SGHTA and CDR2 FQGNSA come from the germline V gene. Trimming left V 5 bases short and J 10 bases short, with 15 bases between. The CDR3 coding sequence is TGTGCCAGCAGCCCATGGGGGGGCGGGGAGCAGTTCTTC. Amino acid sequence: CASSPWGGGEQFF.

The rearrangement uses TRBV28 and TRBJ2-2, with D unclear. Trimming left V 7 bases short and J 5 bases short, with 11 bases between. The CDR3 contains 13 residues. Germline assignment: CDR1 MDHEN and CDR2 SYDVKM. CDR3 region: CASNTYLTGELFF. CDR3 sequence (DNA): TGTGCCAGCAATACCTACTTGACCGGGGAGCTGTTTTTT.

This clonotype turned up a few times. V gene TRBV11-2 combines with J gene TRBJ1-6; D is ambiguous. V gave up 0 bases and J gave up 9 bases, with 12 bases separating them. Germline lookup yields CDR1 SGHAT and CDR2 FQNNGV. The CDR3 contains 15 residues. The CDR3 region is CASSLDLPRISPLHF. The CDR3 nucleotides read TGTGCCAGCAGCTTAGACCTCCCCAGGATTTCACCCCTCCACTTT.

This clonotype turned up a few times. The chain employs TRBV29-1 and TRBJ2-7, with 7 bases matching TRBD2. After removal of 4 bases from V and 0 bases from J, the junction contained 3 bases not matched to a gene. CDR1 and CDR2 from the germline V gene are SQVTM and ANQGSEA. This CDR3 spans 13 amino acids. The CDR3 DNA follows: TGCAGCGTTGGGGAGGGGCGCTCCTACGAGCAGTACTTC. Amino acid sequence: CSVGEGRSYEQYF.

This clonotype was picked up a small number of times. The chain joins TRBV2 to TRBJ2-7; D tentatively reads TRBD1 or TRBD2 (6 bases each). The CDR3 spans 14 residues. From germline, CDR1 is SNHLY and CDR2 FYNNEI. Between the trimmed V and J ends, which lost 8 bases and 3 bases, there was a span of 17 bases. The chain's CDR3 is CASRVGGQDYEQYF. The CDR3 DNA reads TGTGCCAGCCGAGTTGGGGGGCAAGACTACGAGCAGTACTTC.

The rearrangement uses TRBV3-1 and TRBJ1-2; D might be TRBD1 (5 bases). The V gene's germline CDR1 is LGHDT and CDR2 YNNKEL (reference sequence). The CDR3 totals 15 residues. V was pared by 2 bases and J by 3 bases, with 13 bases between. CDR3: CASSQRRDSYYGYTF. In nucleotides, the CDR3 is TGTGCCAGCAGCCAAAGGAGGGACTCTTACTATGGCTACACCTTC.

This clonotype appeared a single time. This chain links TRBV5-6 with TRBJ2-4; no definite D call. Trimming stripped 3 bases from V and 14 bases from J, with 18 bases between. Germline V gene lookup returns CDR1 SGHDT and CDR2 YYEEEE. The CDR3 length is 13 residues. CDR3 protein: CASSYTGRVSKYF. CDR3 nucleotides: TGTGCCAGCAGCTACACGGGCCGGGTTAGCAAGTACTTC.

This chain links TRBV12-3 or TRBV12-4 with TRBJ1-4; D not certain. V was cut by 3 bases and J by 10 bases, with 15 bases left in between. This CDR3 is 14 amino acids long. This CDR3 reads CASSLEGAGPKLFF. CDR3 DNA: TGTGCCAGCAGTTTGGAGGGAGCGGGCCCAAAACTGTTTTTT.

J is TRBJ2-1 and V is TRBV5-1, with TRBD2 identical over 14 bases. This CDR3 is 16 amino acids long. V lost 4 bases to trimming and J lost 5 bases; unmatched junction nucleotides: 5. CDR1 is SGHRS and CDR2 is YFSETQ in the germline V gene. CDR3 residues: CASSPRLAGGDNEQFF. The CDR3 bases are TGCGCCAGCAGCCCCCGACTAGCGGGGGGGGACAATGAGCAGTTCTTC.

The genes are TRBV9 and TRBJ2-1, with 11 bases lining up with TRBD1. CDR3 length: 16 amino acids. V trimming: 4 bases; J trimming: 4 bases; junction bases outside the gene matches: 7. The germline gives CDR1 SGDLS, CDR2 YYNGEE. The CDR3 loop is CASSMKGQGGYNEQFF. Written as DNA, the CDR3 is TGTGCCAGCAGCATGAAGGGACAGGGGGGGTACAATGAGCAGTTCTTC.

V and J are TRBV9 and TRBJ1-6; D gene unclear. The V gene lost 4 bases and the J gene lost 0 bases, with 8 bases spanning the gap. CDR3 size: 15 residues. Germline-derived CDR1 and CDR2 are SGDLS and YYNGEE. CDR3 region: CASSPSASYNSPLHF. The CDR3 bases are TGTGCCAGCAGCCCGAGTGCCTCCTATAATTCACCCCTCCACTTT.

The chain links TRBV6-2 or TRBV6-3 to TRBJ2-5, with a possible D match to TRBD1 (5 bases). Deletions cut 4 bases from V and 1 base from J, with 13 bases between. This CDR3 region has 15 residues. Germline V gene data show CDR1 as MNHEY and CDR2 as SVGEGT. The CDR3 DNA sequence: TGTGCCAGCAGTTCCATAGACAGCCTCCAAGAGACCCAGTACTTC. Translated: CASSSIDSLQETQYF.

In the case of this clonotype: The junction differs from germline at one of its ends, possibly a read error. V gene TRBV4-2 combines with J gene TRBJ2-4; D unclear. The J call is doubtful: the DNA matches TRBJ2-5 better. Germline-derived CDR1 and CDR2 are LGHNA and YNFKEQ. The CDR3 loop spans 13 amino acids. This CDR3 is CVSSFTTIETQYF. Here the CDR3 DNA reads TGTGTCAGCAGCTTCACAACGATTGAGACCCAGTACTTC.

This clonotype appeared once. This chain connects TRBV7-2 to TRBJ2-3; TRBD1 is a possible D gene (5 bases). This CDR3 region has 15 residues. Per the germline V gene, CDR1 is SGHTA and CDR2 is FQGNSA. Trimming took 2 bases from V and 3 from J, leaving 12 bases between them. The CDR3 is CASSLMGRGTDTQYF. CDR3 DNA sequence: TGTGCCAGCAGCTTAATGGGGCGAGGTACAGATACGCAGTATTTT.

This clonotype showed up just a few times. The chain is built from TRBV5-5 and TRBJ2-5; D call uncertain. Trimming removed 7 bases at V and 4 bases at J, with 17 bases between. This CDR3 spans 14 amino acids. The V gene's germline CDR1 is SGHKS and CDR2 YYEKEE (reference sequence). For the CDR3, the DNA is TGTGCCAGCGGACGGAATGGGCCGGTAGAGACCCAGTACTTC. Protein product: CASGRNGPVETQYF. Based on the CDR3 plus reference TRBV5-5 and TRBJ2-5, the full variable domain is DAGVTQSPTHLIKTRGQQVTLRCSPISGHKSVSWYQQVLGQGPQFIFQYYEKEERGRGNFPDRFSARQFPNYSSELNVNALLLGDSALYLCASGRNGPVETQYFGPGTRLLVL.

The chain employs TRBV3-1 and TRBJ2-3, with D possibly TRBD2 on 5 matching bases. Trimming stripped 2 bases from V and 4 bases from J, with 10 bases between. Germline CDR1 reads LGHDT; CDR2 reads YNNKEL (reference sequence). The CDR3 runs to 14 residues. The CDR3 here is CASSQSLAADTQYF. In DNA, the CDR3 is TGTGCCAGCAGCCAATCGCTAGCCGCAGATACGCAGTATTTT.

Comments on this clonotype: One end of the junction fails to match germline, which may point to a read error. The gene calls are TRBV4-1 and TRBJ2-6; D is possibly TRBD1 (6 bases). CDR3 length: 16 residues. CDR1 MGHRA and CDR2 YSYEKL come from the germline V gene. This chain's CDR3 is CASSQEAGAGATVLTF. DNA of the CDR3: TGCGCCAGCAGCCAAGAAGCAGGGGCCGGGGCCACCGTCCTGACTTTC.

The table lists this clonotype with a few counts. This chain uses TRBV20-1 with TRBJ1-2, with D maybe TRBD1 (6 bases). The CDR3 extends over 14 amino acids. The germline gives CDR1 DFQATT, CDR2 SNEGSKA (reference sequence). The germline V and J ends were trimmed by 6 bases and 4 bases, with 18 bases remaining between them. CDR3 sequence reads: CSATGGGTRYGYTF. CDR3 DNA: TGCAGTGCAACAGGAGGGGGGACGCGCTATGGCTACACCTTC.

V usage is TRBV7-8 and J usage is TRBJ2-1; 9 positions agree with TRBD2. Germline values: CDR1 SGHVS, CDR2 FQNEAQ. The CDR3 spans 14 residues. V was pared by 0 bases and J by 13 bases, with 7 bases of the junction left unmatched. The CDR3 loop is CASSLAGLARVQFF. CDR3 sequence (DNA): TGTGCCAGCAGCTTAGCGGGACTAGCCCGGGTCCAGTTCTTC.

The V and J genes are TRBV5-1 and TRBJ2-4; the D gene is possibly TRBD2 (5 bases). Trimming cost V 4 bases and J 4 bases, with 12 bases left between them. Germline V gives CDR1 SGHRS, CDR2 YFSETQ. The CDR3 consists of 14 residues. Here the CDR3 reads CASSARASKNIQYF. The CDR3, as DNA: TGCGCCAGCAGCGCGCGGGCCAGTAAAAACATTCAGTACTTC.

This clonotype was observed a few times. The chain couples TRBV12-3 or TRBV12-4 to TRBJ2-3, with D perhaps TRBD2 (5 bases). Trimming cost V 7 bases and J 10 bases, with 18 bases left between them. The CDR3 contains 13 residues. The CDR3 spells CASTPTLVRAQYF. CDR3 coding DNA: TGTGCCAGCACTCCGACCTTGGTGAGGGCGCAGTATTTT.

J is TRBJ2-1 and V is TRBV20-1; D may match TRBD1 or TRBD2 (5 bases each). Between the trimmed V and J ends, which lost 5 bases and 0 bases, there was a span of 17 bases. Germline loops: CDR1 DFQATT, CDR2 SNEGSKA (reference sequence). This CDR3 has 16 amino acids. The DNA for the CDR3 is TGCAGTGCTTCGCCGACCGGGACGAGCTCCTACAATGAGCAGTTCTTC. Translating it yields CSASPTGTSSYNEQFF.